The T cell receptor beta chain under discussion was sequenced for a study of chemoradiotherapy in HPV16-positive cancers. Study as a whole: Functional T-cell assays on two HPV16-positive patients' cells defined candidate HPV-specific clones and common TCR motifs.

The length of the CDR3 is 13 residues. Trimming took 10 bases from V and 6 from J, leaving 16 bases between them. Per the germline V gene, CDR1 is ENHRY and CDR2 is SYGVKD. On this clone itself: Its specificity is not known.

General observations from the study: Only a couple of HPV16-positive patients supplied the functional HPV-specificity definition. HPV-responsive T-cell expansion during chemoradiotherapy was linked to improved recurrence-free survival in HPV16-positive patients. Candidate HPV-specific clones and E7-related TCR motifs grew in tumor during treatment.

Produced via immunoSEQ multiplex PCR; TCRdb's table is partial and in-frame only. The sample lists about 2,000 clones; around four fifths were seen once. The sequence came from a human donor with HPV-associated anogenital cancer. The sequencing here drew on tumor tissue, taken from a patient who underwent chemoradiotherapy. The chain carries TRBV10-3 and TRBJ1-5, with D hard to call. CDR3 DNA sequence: TGTGCCACCCAAACCGGGATGGGTCAGCCCCAGCATTTT. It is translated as CATQTGMGQPQHF.